This TCR beta chain was profiled in a study of human T cells and chemical hapten exposure. The time point here: pre-sensitization, week 0. The treatment denotes: therapeutic diphenylcyclopropenone sensitization with weekly scalp DPC. Each CDR3 protein is one row after TCRdb ran MiXCR on the RACE reads. The sample has more than 300,000 distinct CDR3 sequences, 5.5% seen once. The sample was whole blood, taken in connection with sensitization to the hapten diphenylcyclopropenone (DPC). This clonotype originated in a woman aged 18-30 years with alopecia areata. Some clones in this sample may be carry-over from other donors' samples.

The CDR3 region is CASSQEIGYGTDTQYF. CDR3 DNA: TGCGCCAGCAGCCAAGAAATTGGTTACGGCACAGATACGCAGTATTTT. The chain links TRBV4-3 to TRBJ2-3; no firm D call. The germline V and J ends were trimmed by 0 bases and 1 base, with 11 bases remaining between them. This CDR3 is 16 amino acids long. The germline V gene encodes CDR1 LGHNA and CDR2 YSLEER.